Shown below are 4 T cell receptor beta chains from a single sample sequenced in a study of T cells expressing NK-cell markers. Following a re-call of the 5' RACE reads, TCRdb has one entry per CDR3 protein and lacks DNA. This repertoire includes about 170,000 distinct CDR3 sequences. Sequencing was performed on blood T cells: a sorted CD56 or NKG2C T cell subset, CD4+ or CD8+ T cells, or bulk PBMC T cells (not recorded which). These receptors all come from a man between 18 and 69 years old in good health.

The chain employs TRBV25-1 and TRBJ2-5; TCRdb reports TRBD1, a call that lacks DNA to check it against. The germline V gene has CDR1 MGHDK and CDR2 SYGVNS. CDR3 size: 12 residues. The chain's CDR3 is CASSVQGGTQYF.

The chain uses TRBV6-5 and TRBJ2-1; absent DNA, TCRdb's TRBD1 call cannot be checked. There are 13 residues in the CDR3. CDR1 is MNHEY, CDR2 SVGAGI, per germline. The CDR3 reads CASSYLRGNEQFF.

V is TRBV15 and J is TRBJ2-7. The CDR3 contains 13 residues. Germline V CDR1 and CDR2: LNHNV, YYDKDF (reference sequence). CDR3 sequence: CATKKGYSYEQYF.

This chain links TRBV7-9 with TRBJ2-1; TCRdb reports TRBD1, a call that lacks DNA to check it against. The V gene's germline CDR1 is SEHNR and CDR2 FQNEAQ (reference sequence). The CDR3 runs 17 residues. The CDR3 loop is CASSLVGGRKSYNEQFF.